This TCR beta chain derives from a study of OX40 agonist ivuxolimab in advanced cancers. For the study at large: Partial responses occurred in three patients (one hepatocellular carcinoma, two cutaneous melanoma).

Study results and caveats: With doses of 0.1-3.0 mg/kg, partial responders showed among the lowest clonal expansion. There was clonal expansion of CD4+ and CD8+ blood T cells by week 6 at 0.1 to 3.0 mg/kg.

CDR1 and CDR2 from the germline V gene are SGHVS and FNYEAQ. The germline V and J ends were trimmed by 2 bases and 8 bases, with 22 bases remaining between them. The CDR3 contains 17 residues. To note about this clone: No antigen is known for it.

Sequencing used immunoSEQ multiplex PCR; TCRdb keeps in-frame clones, though not all of them. The sample carries roughly 20,000 clones, about 70% recorded once. This TCR was recovered from an adult with an advanced solid tumor such as melanoma, head and neck, liver or kidney cancer. Sequenced here: CD4+ or CD8+ T cells sorted from blood, sampled in a trial of the OX40 agonist ivuxolimab. This chain connects TRBV7-6 to TRBJ2-1, with D tentatively TRBD1 or TRBD2 (5 bases each). The CDR3 DNA follows: TGTGCCAGCAGCTTATCTTTGCCAGGGAGTACATTGGATGAGCAGTTCTTC. Translated, it gives CASSLSLPGSTLDEQFF. Based on the CDR3 plus reference TRBV7-6 and TRBJ2-1, the full variable domain is GAGVSQSPRYKVTKRGQDVALRCDPISGHVSLYWYRQALGQGPEFLTYFNYEAQQDKSGLPNDRFSAERPEGSISTLTIQRTEQRDSAMYRCASSLSLPGSTLDEQFFGPGTRLTVL.